The TCR beta chain under discussion was sequenced for a study of CD8 T cells in Susac syndrome. Study conclusions and caveats: The CD4+ T cell repertoires that were profiled in Susac syndrome showed no clonal expansion. It was acknowledged in the study that its TCR sequencing and HLA analysis involved a relatively small number of individuals.

Reverse transcription of about 0.5 to 1 ug RNA was carried out with random hexamers. TCRdb fed the immunoSEQ multiplex PCR reads into MiXCR, producing one record per CDR3 protein. The table lists some 180,000 distinct CDR3 sequences, roughly nine tenths of them singletons. This CDR3 spans 12 amino acids. Germline CDR1 MNHNS, CDR2 SASEGT. V lost 3 bases to trimming and J lost 2 bases, with 3 bases between them. A note on this clonotype: Its antigen remains unidentified.

TCR beta sequences were obtained from blood CD8+ and CD4+ T cells. The sequenced sample was CD4+ T cells from PBMCs. This TCR came from a human donor with Susac syndrome. The chain joins TRBV6-1 to TRBJ2-3; D unresolved. The CDR3 sequence: CASSENTDTQYF. CDR3 DNA: TGTGCCAGCAGTGAGAACACAGATACGCAGTATTTT.